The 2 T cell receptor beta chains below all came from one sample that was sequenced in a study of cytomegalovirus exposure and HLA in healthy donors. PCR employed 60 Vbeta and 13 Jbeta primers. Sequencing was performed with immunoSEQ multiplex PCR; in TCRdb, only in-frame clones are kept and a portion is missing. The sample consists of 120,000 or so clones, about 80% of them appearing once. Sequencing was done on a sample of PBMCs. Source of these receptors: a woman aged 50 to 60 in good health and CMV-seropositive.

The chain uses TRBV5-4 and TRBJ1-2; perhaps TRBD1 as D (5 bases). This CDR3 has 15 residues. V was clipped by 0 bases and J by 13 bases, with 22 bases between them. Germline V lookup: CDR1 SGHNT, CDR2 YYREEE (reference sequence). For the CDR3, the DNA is TGTGCCAGCAGCTTGGCCGGCAGGGTAGGTGGGTTATCCACCTTC. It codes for CASSLAGRVGGLSTF.

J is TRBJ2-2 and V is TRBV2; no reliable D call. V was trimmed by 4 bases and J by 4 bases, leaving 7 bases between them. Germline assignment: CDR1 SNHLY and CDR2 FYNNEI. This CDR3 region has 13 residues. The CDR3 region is CASSAQITGELFF. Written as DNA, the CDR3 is TGTGCCAGCAGTGCCCAAATCACCGGGGAGCTGTTTTTT.